This T cell receptor (beta chain) derives from a study of blood T cell repertoires in COVID-19. Study summary: Both acute and convalescent COVID-19 samples were obtained from the United States, Italy and Spain. PBMCs, B-cell-depleted T cells, or T cells were the source of the cDNA or gDNA that made up the material.

Regarding this clone: This specimen includes other DNA sequences encoding the same CDR3.

Germline CDR1 SNHLY, CDR2 FYNNEI. V was clipped by 6 bases and J by 5 bases; unmatched bases: 3. CDR3 length: 13 amino acids. Some clones are missing from TCRdb's copy, which holds only in-frame ones; the method was immunoSEQ multiplex PCR. The sample carries under 300,000 clones, 84% recorded once. This clonotype was obtained from a human donor with COVID-19, enrolled during active disease. The donor label of this sample is uncertain. The genes are TRBV2 and TRBJ2-2; 7 nucleotides match TRBD2. The sample taken for sequencing was peripheral blood. CDR3 protein: CASRRENTGELFF. The CDR3 region has the DNA TGTGCCAGCAGGCGGGAGAATACCGGGGAGCTGTTTTTT.